This T cell receptor (beta chain) was recovered during a study of blood T cell repertoires in COVID-19. Overall study: Samples came from the United States, Italy and Spain, spanning acute and convalescent COVID-19. From T cells, B-cell-depleted T cells, or PBMCs came the material, which was cDNA or gDNA.

Original analysis: Quantification of nucleated cells was approximated via reference gene primer amplification. The repertoire was sequenced with immunoSEQ multiplex PCR; TCRdb's copy has only in-frame clones and lacks some. The V and J calls and clone size are taken from that table; D and trimming were inferred from the DNA. The data hold 200,000 to 300,000 clones, with over 80% observed a single time. The CDR3 contains 13 residues. Germline CDR1 reads KGHSH; CDR2 reads LQKENI. J gave up 5 bases and V 1 base, and 2 bases lay outside the gene matches. Sequenced: peripheral blood. The TCR comes from a human donor in a cohort sampled during active COVID-19. This chain links TRBV18 with TRBJ2-7; 7 bases align to TRBD1. CDR3 coding DNA: TGTGCCAGCTCACCACAGGGGGCGGACGAGCAGTACTTC. This codes for CASSPQGADEQYF.